A single sample is the source of the 11 T cell receptor beta chains below, sequenced in a study of identical twins. TCRdb processed the 5' RACE reads anew with MiXCR; each CDR3 protein has one entry. The sample includes more than 1.5 million distinct CDR3 sequences, roughly a third seen only once; the top ten take 0.25% to 0.3%. The sample consisted of cord blood. These receptors all come from a newborn girl in good health.

This clonotype was seen a handful of times. This chain joins TRBV4-1 and TRBJ2-7; D is ambiguous. The CDR3 spans 14 residues. V dropped 0 bases and J dropped 0 bases, with 6 bases sitting between them. The V gene's germline CDR1 is MGHRA and CDR2 YSYEKL. CDR3 amino acids: CASSQDRNSYEQYF. Here the CDR3 DNA reads TGCGCCAGCAGCCAAGATAGGAACTCCTACGAGCAGTACTTC.

In this sample, this clonotype turned up a few times. The chain is built from TRBV5-1 and TRBJ1-5; a possible D gene is TRBD1 (5 bases). V was clipped by 5 bases and J by 4 bases, with 10 bases between them. This CDR3 spans 13 amino acids. Germline CDR1 SGHRS, CDR2 YFSETQ. Here the CDR3 DNA reads TGCGCCAGCAGTATAGGGGAGAATCAGCCCCAGCATTTT. This translates into CASSIGENQPQHF.

The chain combines TRBV6-1 with TRBJ1-1; TRBD1 might be the D (5 bases). The CDR3 length is 17 residues. Germline values: CDR1 MNHNS, CDR2 SASEGT. Trimming left V 3 bases short and J 1 base short, with 18 bases between. The CDR3 region is CASSDRQNSRRNTEAFF. The DNA for the CDR3 is TGTGCCAGCAGTGACCGACAGAATTCTAGAAGGAACACTGAAGCTTTCTTT.

Only a few counts were recorded for this clonotype. J is TRBJ2-1 and V is TRBV20-1; 7 nucleotides line up with TRBD2. V lost 6 bases, J lost 2 bases, and 10 bases stayed unmatched. This CDR3 is 15 amino acids long. Germline V gives CDR1 DFQATT, CDR2 SNEGSKA (reference sequence). The CDR3 nucleotides read TGCAGTGCCCCCCCGGCGGGGGTACCCTACAATGAGCAGTTCTTC. Translation gives CSAPPAGVPYNEQFF.

This clonotype was seen at least ten times. A much larger clonotype is one base distant, so this may be a read error. CDR3 sequence (DNA): TGTGCCAGCAGTTACCACGAGCAGTACTTC. This gives the protein CASSYHEQYF. The chain employs TRBV6-7 and TRBJ2-7; unclear D gene. TRBV6-7 is recorded as an ORF, its role being uncertain. The CDR3 loop spans 10 amino acids. V lost 2 bases to trimming and J lost 5 bases, with 1 base between them.

This clonotype was seen only a few times. The chain is built from TRBV7-9 and TRBJ2-6; D not resolved. The CDR3 has 17 amino acids. CDR1 is SEHNR, CDR2 FQNEAQ, per germline (reference sequence). Between the trimmed V and J ends, which lost 1 base and 0 bases, there was a span of 10 bases. CDR3 sequence reads: CASSLVRISSGANVLTF. The CDR3, as DNA: TGTGCCAGCAGCTTAGTGCGTATTAGCTCTGGGGCCAACGTCCTGACTTTC.

There are a few counts of this clonotype. The gene calls are TRBV6-5 and TRBJ2-6, with 10 bases matching TRBD1. The V and J ends lost 0 bases and 0 bases, in that order; junction bases with no gene match: 11. In germline, CDR1 is MNHEY, CDR2 SVGAGI. The CDR3 contains 21 residues. The CDR3 is CASSYSSGTGASSSGANVLTF. The DNA of the CDR3 is TGTGCCAGCAGTTACTCCTCAGGGACAGGGGCATCCTCCTCTGGGGCCAACGTCCTGACTTTC.

At least ten counts were recorded for this clonotype. This chain uses TRBV10-3 with TRBJ2-7; 10 bases map to TRBD2. Germline assignment: CDR1 ENHRY and CDR2 SYGVKD. J was trimmed by 0 bases and V by 4 bases; bases with no gene match: 3. CDR3 length: 15 amino acids. CDR3: CAISGTSGISYEQYF. Here the CDR3 DNA reads TGTGCCATCAGTGGGACTAGCGGAATCTCCTACGAGCAGTACTTC.

The rearrangement uses TRBV5-1 and TRBJ2-3; perhaps D is TRBD1 or TRBD2 (5 bases each). The CDR3 has 14 amino acids. Germline V lookup: CDR1 SGHRS, CDR2 YFSETQ. V was shortened by 6 bases and J by 2 bases, with 13 bases between the two germline ends. This CDR3 is CASTSAGTTDTQYF. Here the CDR3 DNA reads TGCGCCAGCACGTCAGCCGGGACCACAGATACGCAGTATTTT.

Turning to this clonotype: Relative to the germline gene, one junction end is altered; a read error may explain this. This sequence joins TRBV6-6 and TRBJ2-1; D tentatively reads TRBD1 or TRBD2 (5 bases each). Germline V CDR1 and CDR2: MNHNY, SVGAGI (reference sequence). The CDR3 covers 14 residues. The CDR3 is CASGYRGALNEQFF. The CDR3 DNA reads TGTGCCAGCGGTTATCGAGGGGCCCTTAATGAGCAGTTCTTC.

This chain uses TRBV30 with TRBJ2-4; tentatively, D is TRBD2 (5 bases). The J call may not be correct, given that the DNA end is closer to TRBJ2-7. Germline lookup yields CDR1 GTSNPN and CDR2 SVGIG (reference sequence). This CDR3 has 12 amino acids. The DNA for the CDR3 is TGTGCCTGGAAGACCCGGGACTACGAGCAGTACTTC. Its protein is CAWKTRDYEQYF.